The next 20 T cell receptor beta chains were all read from a single sample in a study of identifying expanded T cells in peripheral blood. Assay used: immunoSEQ multiplex PCR; TCRdb lists only in-frame clones, some missing. The profile shows 120,000 or so clones, around 84% of them singletons. The sequenced sample consisted of blood. These TCRs come from a person between 18 and 69 years old in good health.

The chain carries TRBV30 and TRBJ2-5; 8 bases are a match to TRBD2. Looked up from germline, CDR1 is GTSNPN and CDR2 is SVGIG (reference sequence). This CDR3 region has 15 residues. Germline trimming cut 3 bases from V and 5 bases from J; bases unmatched to any gene: 11. DNA for the CDR3: TGTGCCTGGAGACCCATAGCGGGGTGGGGGGAGACCCAGTACTTC. Amino acid sequence: CAWRPIAGWGETQYF.

The V call is TRBV18, the J call TRBJ2-2; D gene uncertain. CDR3 length: 16 residues. The germline V and J ends were trimmed by 6 bases and 1 base, with 15 bases remaining between them. Germline loops: CDR1 KGHSH, CDR2 LQKENI. Here the CDR3 reads CASSLRKGQNTGELFF. The DNA for the CDR3 is TGTGCCAGCTCGCTAAGGAAGGGTCAGAACACCGGGGAGCTGTTTTTT. The full variable domain, its missing parts supplied by reference TRBV18 and TRBJ2-2, is NAGVMQNPRHLVRRRGQEARLRCSPMKGHSHVYWYRQLPEEGLKFMVYLQKENIIDESGMPKERFSAEFPKEGPSILRIQQVVRGDSAAYFCASSLRKGQNTGELFFGEGSRLTVL.

The rearrangement uses TRBV6-5 and TRBJ1-1; D possibly corresponds to TRBD1 (5 bases). Germline V gene lookup returns CDR1 MNHEY and CDR2 SVGAGI. V was shortened by 4 bases and J by 4 bases, with 16 bases between the two germline ends. This CDR3 spans 15 amino acids. CDR3 amino acids: CASSSKGKGPTEAFF. CDR3 sequence (DNA): TGTGCCAGCAGTTCAAAAGGCAAGGGACCCACTGAAGCTTTCTTT.

The chain has TRBV4-3 and TRBJ2-5; TRBD1 aligns across 10 bases. Looked up from germline, CDR1 is LGHNA and CDR2 is YSLEER. The V and J ends lost 4 bases and 3 bases, in that order; junction bases with no gene match: 5. CDR3 size: 15 residues. The CDR3 sequence is CASSLGTGDKETQYF. The DNA for the CDR3 is TGCGCCAGCAGCCTCGGGACAGGGGATAAAGAGACCCAGTACTTC.

This clone has only one observation. The rearrangement links TRBV27 to TRBJ1-5; tentatively, D is TRBD1 (6 bases). In germline, CDR1 is MNHEY, CDR2 SMNVEV (reference sequence). V was trimmed by 5 bases and J by 3 bases, leaving 20 bases between them. This CDR3 comprises 17 residues. CDR3 nucleotide sequence: TGTGCCAGCAGTCCTGGACAGACCCAAACCCTCAATCAGCCCCAGCATTTT. Amino acids: CASSPGQTQTLNQPQHF.

The chain is built from TRBV10-2 and TRBJ2-2; TRBD1 is a possible D gene (6 bases). The CDR3 length is 16 residues. V shed 2 bases and J shed 5 bases, with 15 bases lying between them. CDR1 and CDR2 from the germline V gene are WSHSY and SAAADI. CDR3 coding DNA: TGCGCCAGCAGTGAGGTTGGGGGCAGAGGGACCGGGGAGCTGTTTTTT. This encodes CASSEVGGRGTGELFF.

The chain has TRBV10-1 and TRBJ2-3, with 7 bases identical to TRBD1. This CDR3 is built from 15 residues. The J segment lost 2 bases and the V segment lost 6 bases, leaving 8 bases of the junction unmatched. The germline V gene has CDR1 WNHNN and CDR2 SYGVQD (reference sequence). The CDR3 loop reads CASSWDRVSTDTQYF. The CDR3 DNA follows: TGCGCCAGCAGCTGGGACAGAGTATCCACAGATACGCAGTATTTT.

This clone was recorded a few times. The rearrangement uses TRBV4-3 and TRBJ1-2; 7 bases are a match to TRBD1. In germline, CDR1 is LGHNA, CDR2 YSLEER. V was clipped by 2 bases and J by 5 bases; unmatched bases: 8. The CDR3 is made up of 15 amino acids. DNA for the CDR3: TGCGCCAGCAGCCAACGTACAGGGGACTGGTATGGCTACACCTTC. Its protein is CASSQRTGDWYGYTF.

A remark on this clone: The junction departs from germline at one end; a sequencing error may be responsible. The chain links TRBV5-1 to TRBJ2-3; weak D call: TRBD1 (5 bases). The V gene's germline CDR1 is SGHRS and CDR2 YFSETQ. This CDR3 is 15 amino acids long. The CDR3 protein is CASSMLARGTDTQYF. The CDR3 bases are TGCGCGAGCAGCATGTTGGCCAGGGGCACAGATACGCAGTATTTT.

The rearrangement uses TRBV5-4 and TRBJ2-1, with D possibly TRBD2 on 5 matching bases. Germline CDR1 and CDR2: SGHNT and YYREEE (reference sequence). This CDR3 comprises 15 residues. Between the trimmed V and J ends, which lost 4 bases and 2 bases, there was a span of 13 bases. The CDR3 DNA sequence: TGTGCCAGCAGCCCGATGGACGGGACCTACAATGAGCAGTTCTTC. Residues: CASSPMDGTYNEQFF.

The chain has TRBV5-6 and TRBJ1-2, with no clear D. The CDR3 spans 15 residues. Germline V lookup: CDR1 SGHDT, CDR2 YYEEEE. V was cut by 0 bases and J by 4 bases, with 13 bases left in between. The CDR3 here is CASSLVAGSLYGYTF. CDR3 nucleotides: TGTGCCAGCAGCTTGGTGGCGGGGAGTCTCTATGGCTACACCTTC.

This chain joins TRBV5-8 and TRBJ1-5; the D gene is possibly TRBD1 (6 bases). Germline CDR1 and CDR2: SGHTS and YDEGEE. CDR3 size: 18 residues. With 5 bases removed from V and 1 base from J, the gap between germline ends came to 22 bases. The CDR3 sequence is CASRPRVDDTGSNQPQHF. Written as DNA, the CDR3 is TGTGCCAGCAGACCGAGGGTGGACGACACAGGGAGCAATCAGCCCCAGCATTTT. The variable domain in full, with the rest retrieved from reference TRBV5-8 and TRBJ1-5, is EAGVTQSPTHLIKTRGQQATLRCSPISGHTSVYWYQQALGLGLQFLLWYDEGEERNRGNFPPRFSGRQFPNYSSELNVNALELEDSALYLCASRPRVDDTGSNQPQHFGDGTRLSIL.

This chain connects TRBV7-2 to TRBJ1-1; no clear D gene. Germline CDR1 reads SGHTA; CDR2 reads FQGNSA. This CDR3 spans 14 amino acids. With 1 base removed from V and 0 bases from J, the gap between germline ends came to 6 bases. CDR3 in amino acids: CASSLGSLNTEAFF. DNA of the CDR3: TGTGCCAGCAGCTTAGGAAGCCTGAACACTGAAGCTTTCTTT.

Only one count was recorded for this clone. The genes are TRBV25-1 and TRBJ2-5; 7 bases match TRBD1. There are 14 residues in the CDR3. Unmatched junction bases numbered 6, after V lost 6 bases and J lost 2 bases. The germline V gene encodes CDR1 MGHDK and CDR2 SYGVNS. The CDR3 sequence is CASSPGQRQETQYF. Written as DNA, the CDR3 is TGTGCCAGCAGCCCGGGACAGAGGCAAGAGACCCAGTACTTC. The full variable domain, rest sourced from reference TRBV25-1 and TRBJ2-5, is EADIYQTPRYLVIGTGKKITLECSQTMGHDKMYWYQQDPGMELHLIHYSYGVNSTEKGDLSSESTVSRIRTEHFPLTLESARPSHTSQYLCASSPGQRQETQYFGPGTRLLVL.

V usage is TRBV6-5 and J usage is TRBJ1-6; no firm D call. The germline CDR1 and CDR2 sequences are MNHEY and SVGAGI. This CDR3 comprises 13 residues. Between the trimmed V and J ends, which lost 5 bases and 8 bases, there was a span of 10 bases. CDR3 amino acids: CASSMGAYSPLHF. CDR3 in DNA: TGTGCCAGCAGTATGGGAGCCTATTCACCCCTCCACTTT.

The J gene is TRBJ2-1, the V gene TRBV7-2; TRBD2 agrees at 11 bases. This CDR3 has 14 residues. Germline lookup yields CDR1 SGHTA and CDR2 FQGNSA. Trimming at V came to 5 bases and at J to 7 bases, leaving 4 bases not matched to a gene. In DNA form, the CDR3 reads TGTGCCAGCAGCCCTCTAGCGGGGGGAAATGAGCAGTTCTTC. The encoded protein is CASSPLAGGNEQFF. The full variable domain, in which reference TRBV7-2 and TRBJ2-1 provide the parts outside the CDR3, is GAGVSQSPSNKVTEKGKDVELRCDPISGHTALYWYRQSLGQGLEFLIYFQGNSAPDKSGLPSDRFSAERTGGSVSTLTIQRTQQEDSAVYLCASSPLAGGNEQFFGPGTRLTVL.

This chain links TRBV18 with TRBJ1-1, with D tentatively TRBD1 (6 bases). The CDR3 contains 17 residues. The V and J ends lost 3 bases and 0 bases respectively, with 17 bases between them. Looked up from germline, CDR1 is KGHSH and CDR2 is LQKENI. The CDR3 here is CASSPFRPRTVNTEAFF. CDR3 DNA sequence: TGTGCCAGCTCACCCTTCAGACCGAGGACAGTGAACACTGAAGCTTTCTTT.

Written as DNA, the CDR3 is TGTGCCAGCAGTTCTACAGGGAACACTGAAGCTTTCTTT. As protein: CASSSTGNTEAFF. The chain uses TRBV27 and TRBJ1-1, with a possible D match to TRBD1 (5 bases). Germline CDR1 is MNHEY and CDR2 is SMNVEV (reference sequence). The CDR3 loop spans 13 amino acids. V was cut by 4 bases and J by 1 base, with 7 bases left in between.

The chain joins TRBV9 to TRBJ1-2; possible D gene TRBD1, 5 bases. This CDR3 comprises 14 residues. Trimming took off 2 bases at V and 8 bases at J, with 16 bases between the two ends. Germline V lookup: CDR1 SGDLS, CDR2 YYNGEE. The chain's CDR3 is CASSVDAGRDGYTF. The CDR3 DNA sequence: TGTGCCAGCAGCGTGGATGCGGGAAGGGACGGCTACACCTTC.

The sample holds one count of this clone. This chain uses TRBV28 with TRBJ2-3; 11 bases fit TRBD1. V dropped 8 bases and J dropped 2; count of bases not matched to a gene: 12. This CDR3 region has 17 residues. In germline, CDR1 is MDHEN, CDR2 SYDVKM. DNA of the CDR3: TGTGCCAGCCGGGACAGGGGGGTGCGGGGGAACACAGATACGCAGTATTTT. This gives the protein CASRDRGVRGNTDTQYF.